In this sample, the clone carrying this T cell receptor (beta chain) turned up a few times. This sample is part of a study of blood T cells in healthy people across ages. The second PCR ran about 6 to 12 cycles with a sample-barcoded 5' primer and J-beta primers. Per sample, CDR3-containing paired-end reads numbered at least 2.5 million. Using its own MiXCR run on the 5' RACE reads, TCRdb lists one record per CDR3 protein. The table includes some 1.4 million distinct CDR3 sequences, about 43% detected once. Germline CDR1 is SGHVS and CDR2 is FQNEAQ. This CDR3 has 15 residues. The chain couples TRBV7-8 to TRBJ2-5; no reliable D call. The DNA end is more similar to TRBJ2-7, so the J call may be wrong. The sequenced sample was blood. The receptor was derived from a woman aged 18-29 years in good health. The CDR3 nucleotides are TGTGCCAGCAAAAAGAAAACGGCGCGCGATTACGAGCAGTACTTC. Its protein product is CASKKKTARDYEQYF.